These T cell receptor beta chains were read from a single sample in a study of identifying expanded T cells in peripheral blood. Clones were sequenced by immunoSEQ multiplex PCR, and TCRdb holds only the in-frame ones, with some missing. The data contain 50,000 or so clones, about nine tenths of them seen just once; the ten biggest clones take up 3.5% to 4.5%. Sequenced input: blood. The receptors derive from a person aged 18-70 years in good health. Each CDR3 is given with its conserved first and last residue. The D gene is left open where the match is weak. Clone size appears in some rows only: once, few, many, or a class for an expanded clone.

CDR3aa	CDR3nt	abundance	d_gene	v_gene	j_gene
CASSYSKQGVNHF	TGTGCCAGCAGTTACTCGAAACAGGGGGTAAACCACTTT	NA	TRBD1	TRBV6-6	TRBJ1-6
CASSAGTGPGNTIYF	TGTGCCAGCAGCGCCGGGACGGGGCCTGGAAACACCATATATTTT	NA	NA	TRBV7-8	TRBJ1-3
CASSPGTGDEQFF	TGTGCCAGCTCACCAGGGACAGGGGATGAGCAGTTCTTC	NA	TRBD1	TRBV18	TRBJ2-1
CASSPEGQLNEKLFF	TGTGCCAGCAGTCCTGAGGGACAGCTGAATGAAAAACTGTTTTTT	NA	TRBD1	TRBV2	TRBJ1-4
CASSQGYQPQHF	TGTGCCAGCAGCCAAGGGTATCAGCCCCAGCATTTT	NA	NA	TRBV14	TRBJ1-5
CAIGRLAGSGEQYF	TGTGCCATCGGGAGACTAGCGGGATCGGGCGAGCAGTACTTC	NA	TRBD2	TRBV10-3	TRBJ2-7
CASSLLQDLGGYTF	TGTGCCAGCAGTTTGTTACAGGACCTTGGGGGCTACACCTTC	few	NA	TRBV28	TRBJ1-2
CASSLRSNSYSYTF	TGTGCCAGCAGTTTAAGGTCCAACAGCTACAGCTACACCTTC	NA	NA	TRBV27	TRBJ1-2
CASSSRTTDTQYF	TGTGCCAGCAGCTCCCGAACCACAGATACGCAGTATTTT	once	NA	TRBV13	TRBJ2-3
CASSQDRGLNRGQETQYF	TGTGCCAGCAGCCAAGATCGGGGGTTAAACAGGGGGCAAGAGACCCAGTACTTC	NA	TRBD1	TRBV4-2	TRBJ2-5
CASSPEMAGGPGDEQFF	TGTGCCAGCAGCCCAGAGATGGCGGGAGGGCCGGGCGATGAGCAGTTCTTC	medium-sized	TRBD2	TRBV7-8	TRBJ2-1
CAISENGNSNQPQHF	TGTGCCATCAGTGAGAACGGAAATAGCAATCAGCCCCAGCATTTT	once	NA	TRBV10-3	TRBJ1-5
CASSRKANDSGNTIYF	TGTGCCAGCAGTCGAAAAGCCAACGACTCTGGAAACACCATATATTTT	NA	NA	TRBV6-6	TRBJ1-3
CSVPRQETQYF	TGCAGTGTACCCCGCCAAGAGACCCAGTACTTC	NA	NA	TRBV20-1	TRBJ2-5
CASSLGNLDTQYF	TGTGCCAGCAGCTTAGGGAATCTGGATACGCAGTATTTT	NA	NA	TRBV11-3	TRBJ2-3
CASSLVGTGGYEQYF	TGTGCCAGCAGCTTAGTTGGGACAGGGGGCTACGAGCAGTACTTC	NA	TRBD1	TRBV11-2	TRBJ2-7
CASSLAVGEQYF	TGTGCCAGCAGCTTGGCTGTCGGCGAGCAGTACTTC	NA	NA	TRBV5-4	TRBJ2-7
CASQPHTGRSYEQYF	TGTGCCAGCCAACCGCACACAGGCAGGTCCTACGAGCAGTACTTC	NA	NA	TRBV28	TRBJ2-7
CASSSTQGMDTEAFF	TGTGCCAGCAGCTCGACACAGGGGATGGACACTGAAGCTTTCTTT	NA	TRBD1	TRBV7-9	TRBJ1-1
CASSILGVNTEAFF	TGTGCCAGTAGTATCCTGGGTGTGAACACTGAAGCTTTCTTT	NA	NA	TRBV19	TRBJ1-1
CASSRPSSGGRPGTQYF	TGTGCCAGCAGTCGACCGTCTAGCGGGGGGCGACCAGGGACCCAGTACTTC	NA	TRBD2	TRBV7-2	TRBJ2-5
CASSLSTTNEKLFF	TGTGCCAGCAGTCTCAGTACAACTAATGAAAAACTGTTTTTT	once	NA	TRBV2	TRBJ1-4
CASSGGQPGGEAFF	TGTGCCAGCAGCGGAGGACAGCCCGGCGGTGAAGCTTTCTTT	once	NA	TRBV21-1	TRBJ1-1
CASVGGSNQPQHF	TGTGCCAGCGTAGGGGGAAGCAATCAGCCCCAGCATTTT	NA	NA	TRBV6-6	TRBJ1-5
CASRGDSDEQYF	TGTGCCAGCAGGGGGGACAGCGACGAGCAGTACTTC	NA	TRBD1	TRBV2	TRBJ2-7
CASSLVDGDEQYF	TGTGCCAGCAGCTTAGTGGATGGGGACGAGCAGTACTTC	NA	NA	TRBV7-6	TRBJ2-7
CASSWEGRVGYTF	TGTGCCAGCAGCTGGGAGGGGAGGGTTGGCTACACCTTC	NA	NA	TRBV6-6	TRBJ1-2
CASRDRHTGELFF	TGTGCCAGCCGGGACAGGCACACCGGGGAGCTGTTTTTT	NA	TRBD1	TRBV2	TRBJ2-2
CASERGLARSPTDTQYF	TGTGCCAGCGAAAGGGGACTAGCCCGCTCCCCCACAGATACGCAGTATTTT	once	TRBD2	TRBV7-8	TRBJ2-3
CASSTRGAYFYGYTF	TGTGCCAGCAGTACCCGGGGAGCGTACTTCTATGGCTACACCTTC	NA	NA	TRBV6-5	TRBJ1-2
CASSPTGEGYEQYF	TGTGCCAGCAGTCCGACAGGGGAAGGCTACGAGCAGTACTTC	few	TRBD1	TRBV27	TRBJ2-7
CAGRRSLNEKLFF	TGTGCTGGAAGAAGGTCCCTTAATGAAAAACTGTTTTTT	NA	NA	TRBV30	TRBJ1-4
CAITLSPLTEAFF	TGTGCCATCACACTGAGCCCACTCACTGAAGCTTTCTTT	NA	NA	TRBV10-3	TRBJ1-1
CASSPDSASNYGYTF	TGTGCCAGCAGCCCCGACAGTGCCTCTAACTATGGCTACACCTTC	NA	NA	TRBV7-2	TRBJ1-2
CASSEASVYSNQPQHF	TGTGCCAGCAGTGAGGCCTCAGTCTATAGCAATCAGCCCCAGCATTTT	NA	NA	TRBV6-1	TRBJ1-5
CASGTGLSTGELFF	TGTGCTAGTGGCACAGGGTTGAGCACCGGGGAGCTGTTTTTT	few	NA	TRBV12-5	TRBJ2-2
CASSLAYRAGTNYGYTF	TGTGCCAGCAGCTTAGCGTACAGGGCAGGAACTAACTATGGCTACACCTTC	NA	NA	TRBV7-8	TRBJ1-2
CSVEDLAGAGETQYF	TGCAGCGTTGAAGATCTAGCGGGAGCGGGAGAGACCCAGTACTTC	NA	TRBD2	TRBV29-1	TRBJ2-5
CASSLGSEAFF	TGCGCCAGCAGCTTGGGCAGTGAAGCTTTCTTT	NA	NA	TRBV5-1	TRBJ1-1
CASSVDWNTEAFF	TGTGCCAGCAGCGTAGATTGGAACACTGAAGCTTTCTTT	NA	NA	TRBV9	TRBJ1-1
CASSGTSNQPQHF	TGTGCCAGCAGCGGTACTTCCAATCAGCCCCAGCATTTT	few	NA	TRBV5-8	TRBJ1-5
CASSLRGNQGTDTQYF	TGCGCCAGCAGCTTGCGGGGGAACCAGGGCACAGATACGCAGTATTTT	once	NA	TRBV5-1	TRBJ2-3
CASTEWAHEQFF	TGTGCCAGCACCGAATGGGCTCATGAGCAGTTCTTC	NA	NA	TRBV6-1	TRBJ2-1
CASSMAPDARYTF	TGTGCCAGTAGTATGGCGCCGGATGCCCGCTACACCTTC	NA	NA	TRBV19	TRBJ1-2
CASSQGRETDTQYF	TGCGCCAGCTCACAAGGGCGGGAGACAGATACGCAGTATTTT	once	TRBD2	TRBV5-1	TRBJ2-3
CASSKSLYGQPQHF	TGTGCCAGCAGCAAATCCCTATATGGTCAGCCCCAGCATTTT	NA	NA	TRBV21-1	TRBJ1-5
CATSRQGNTEAFF	TGTGCCACCAGCAGACAGGGAAACACTGAAGCTTTCTTT	NA	NA	TRBV15	TRBJ1-1
CASSELLSTDTQYF	TGTGCCAGCAGTGAATTACTTTCCACAGATACGCAGTATTTT	NA	NA	TRBV6-1	TRBJ2-3
CASSILGEPIQYF	TGTGCCAGTAGTATTTTGGGGGAACCTATTCAGTACTTC	NA	NA	TRBV19	TRBJ2-4
CASSEVPWGVGDGYTF	TGTGCCAGCAGTGAGGTGCCGTGGGGGGTAGGAGATGGCTACACCTTC	NA	NA	TRBV2	TRBJ1-2
CASGAGTGGDEQYF	TGTGCCAGCGGGGCTGGGACAGGGGGCGACGAGCAGTACTTC	NA	TRBD1	TRBV27	TRBJ2-7
CASSYSGASYNEQFF	TGTGCCAGCAGCTATAGCGGGGCCTCCTACAATGAGCAGTTCTTC	once	TRBD2	TRBV7-2	TRBJ2-1
CASSTDALEDEQYF	TGTGCCAGCAGCACAGACGCCCTCGAGGACGAGCAGTACTTC	NA	NA	TRBV28	TRBJ2-7